Shown below are 19 T cell receptor beta chains from a single sample sequenced in a study of T cell responses to AZD1222 COVID-19 vaccine. Sequenced by immunoSEQ multiplex PCR; TCRdb stores in-frame clones only, minus some. The table records 120,000 or so clones, approximately 92% of them present only once. Sequencing used peripheral blood, obtained on day 0 of AZD1222 vaccination. These receptors came from an adult in good health.

This clone was found a few times. V gene TRBV7-8 combines with J gene TRBJ2-7, with 9 bases matching TRBD2. With 6 bases clipped from V and 6 bases from J, the junction kept 6 bases outside the gene matches. Germline CDR1 is SGHVS and CDR2 is FQNEAQ. The length of the CDR3 is 13 residues. This chain's CDR3 is CASSRVSGSEQYF. The CDR3 DNA follows: TGTGCCAGCAGTCGCGTTAGCGGGAGCGAGCAGTACTTC.

The chain couples TRBV7-9 to TRBJ2-7; D not certain. The length of the CDR3 is 11 residues. The germline V and J ends were trimmed by 2 bases and 4 bases, with 3 bases remaining between them. From germline, CDR1 is SEHNR and CDR2 FQNEAQ (reference sequence). The CDR3 region has the DNA TGTGCCAGCAGCTTATGGTACGAGCAGTACTTC. This codes for CASSLWYEQYF.

The rearrangement uses TRBV10-3 and TRBJ1-1; maybe TRBD1 (5 bases). Trimming took 7 bases from V and 2 from J, leaving 11 bases between them. Germline CDR1 reads ENHRY; CDR2 reads SYGVKD. The CDR3 contains 13 residues. This CDR3 is CAITRGDNTEAFF. The CDR3 nucleotides are TGTGCCATCACCCGGGGGGATAACACTGAAGCTTTCTTT.

The rearrangement uses TRBV28 and TRBJ2-2; D is ambiguous. The germline V and J ends were trimmed by 0 bases and 7 bases, with 3 bases remaining between them. Germline loops: CDR1 MDHEN, CDR2 SYDVKM. The CDR3 sequence is 12 residues long. The CDR3 here is CASSLWGGELFF. Written as DNA, the CDR3 is TGTGCCAGCAGTTTATGGGGCGGGGAGCTGTTTTTT.

Note on this clone: Other DNA sequences in this specimen translate into the identical CDR3. CDR3 sequence reads: CASSPSGQGYEQYF. The CDR3 bases are TGTGCCAGCTCACCATCAGGACAGGGCTACGAGCAGTACTTC. The J gene is TRBJ2-7, the V gene TRBV18, with TRBD1 matching over 8 bases. CDR1 and CDR2 (germline): KGHSH, LQKENI. The CDR3 is 14 amino acids. J was trimmed by 3 bases and V by 2 bases; bases with no gene match: 3.

The rearrangement joins TRBV6-5 to TRBJ1-5; D gene ambiguous. This CDR3 has 13 residues. Germline V lookup: CDR1 MNHEY, CDR2 SVGAGI. The V end was cut by 4 bases, the J end by 4 bases, with 8 bases between. The CDR3, as DNA: TGTGCCAGCAGTTCCCGCGAGAATCAGCCCCAGCATTTT. This codes for CASSSRENQPQHF.

The chain recombines TRBV4-1 with TRBJ2-2; TRBD2 agrees at 7 bases. From germline, CDR1 is MGHRA and CDR2 YSYEKL. V gave up 1 base and J gave up 1 base; unmatched junction bases: 18. This CDR3 is built from 21 residues. The CDR3 sequence: CASSQVGLTSNPLRNTGELFF. Written as DNA, the CDR3 is TGCGCCAGCAGCCAAGTAGGTCTGACTAGCAACCCTCTCAGGAACACCGGGGAGCTGTTTTTT.

This clone was seen once. V gene TRBV21-1 combines with J gene TRBJ1-3; the D call TRBD1 from the table was never checked on the DNA. TRBV21-1 is termed a pseudogene. This CDR3 is 21 amino acids long. CDR3 in amino acids: CASSSRQPGQGSGLSGNTIYF. DNA of the CDR3: TGTGCCAGCAGCTCTCGACAGCCGGGACAGGGATCTGGACTATCTGGAAACACCATATATTTT.

This chain joins TRBV5-8 and TRBJ1-2; weak D call: TRBD1 (6 bases). The CDR3 is made up of 15 amino acids. The V end lost 1 base, the J end lost 4 bases, and 14 bases lay between the germline ends. The germline gives CDR1 SGHTS, CDR2 YDEGEE. CDR3 coding DNA: TGTGCCAGCAGCTTGCCGGGGGGCTCCGGCTATGGCTACACCTTC. Amino acids: CASSLPGGSGYGYTF.

The chain links TRBV28 to TRBJ2-7; D might be TRBD1 or TRBD2, each matching 5 bases. CDR3 size: 13 residues. Trimming cost V 6 bases and J 1 base, with 10 bases left between them. The germline V gene has CDR1 MDHEN and CDR2 SYDVKM. The CDR3 DNA reads as TGTGCCAGCAGCCGGGACCCGTCCTACGAGCAGTACTTC. It specifies CASSRDPSYEQYF.

This clone was recorded once. The chain has TRBV4-1 and TRBJ2-7; D is perhaps TRBD2 (5 bases). Germline V gene lookup returns CDR1 MGHRA and CDR2 YSYEKL. Deletions cut 3 bases from V and 1 base from J, with 19 bases between. CDR3 length: 17 residues. The CDR3 DNA sequence: TGCGCCAGCAGCCAGCTCTACGGGATTATGGAGTCCTACGAGCAGTACTTC. Amino acid sequence: CASSQLYGIMESYEQYF.

The chain couples TRBV7-9 to TRBJ2-2, with a tentative D call TRBD1 (5 bases). This CDR3 has 14 amino acids. Deletions cut 8 bases from V and 5 bases from J, with 15 bases between. CDR1 is SEHNR, CDR2 FQNEAQ, per germline (reference sequence). The CDR3 DNA is TGTGCCAGCGGAACCCTAGGGGCTACCGGGGAGCTGTTTTTT. Amino acids: CASGTLGATGELFF.

The rearrangement links TRBV3-1 (or the pseudogene TRBV3-2) to TRBJ2-7, with TRBD2 matching over 9 bases. Trimming removed 1 base from V and 3 bases from J; junction bases left unmatched: 7. Germline V CDR1 and CDR2: LGHDT, YNNKEL (reference sequence). The CDR3 runs to 16 residues. The CDR3 protein is CASSQVLAGASYEQYF. The DNA for the CDR3 is TGTGCCAGCAGCCAAGTTTTAGCGGGAGCAAGCTACGAGCAGTACTTC.

The chain is built from TRBV11-1 and TRBJ1-1; 8 bases align to TRBD1. CDR3 size: 14 residues. The trim removed 5 bases at V and 6 bases at J, leaving 8 bases unmatched. Looked up from germline, CDR1 is SGHAT and CDR2 is FQDESV (reference sequence). The DNA for the CDR3 is TGTGCCAGCAGCAGACGGACAGGGTTTTCTGAAGCTTTCTTT. It encodes CASSRRTGFSEAFF.

This rearrangement joins TRBV11-2 to TRBJ1-1; 7 nucleotides line up with TRBD1. This CDR3 spans 15 amino acids. Trimming cost V 2 bases and J 6 bases; bases outside gene matches: 9. Germline-derived CDR1 and CDR2 are SGHAT and FQNNGV. The CDR3 nucleotides are TGTGCCAGCAGCTTAAGGTCAGGGGGGCAGTCTGAAGCTTTCTTT. This codes for CASSLRSGGQSEAFF.

The chain carries TRBV6-5 and TRBJ1-1, with TRBD1 identical over 9 bases. Germline assignment: CDR1 MNHEY and CDR2 SVGAGI. There are 16 residues in the CDR3. Trimming cost V 2 bases and J 1 base; bases outside gene matches: 5. CDR3 region: CASSYTRQGGNTEAFF. The CDR3 DNA follows: TGTGCCAGCAGTTACACCAGACAGGGGGGGAACACTGAAGCTTTCTTT.

This clone was recorded only once. This sequence joins TRBV6-6 and TRBJ1-6, with no clear D. The germline V gene has CDR1 MNHNY and CDR2 SVGAGI (reference sequence). V was pared by 2 bases and J by 7 bases, with 3 bases between. The CDR3 is made up of 12 amino acids. CDR3 DNA: TGTGCCAGCAGTTACCTCAATTCACCCCTCCACTTT. It specifies CASSYLNSPLHF.

The V call is TRBV20-1, the J call TRBJ1-3; possible D gene TRBD1, 6 bases. V was shortened by 3 bases and J by 0 bases, with 9 bases between the two germline ends. CDR1 and CDR2 from the germline V gene are DFQATT and SNEGSKA (reference sequence). CDR3 length: 14 residues. The CDR3 region is CSASTGYSGNTIYF. CDR3 in DNA: TGCAGTGCTAGTACAGGGTACTCTGGAAACACCATATATTTT.

CDR3 nucleotides: TGTGCCAGCAGCGTGGACCGACAGGGCTCCCAGTACTTC. This encodes CASSVDRQGSQYF. The chain recombines TRBV9 with TRBJ2-7, with 7 bases aligning to TRBD1. The CDR3 loop spans 13 amino acids. The germline V gene encodes CDR1 SGDLS and CDR2 YYNGEE. V shed 2 bases, J shed 10 bases, and the junction held 9 bases outside the gene matches.